This paragraph covers one TCR beta chain sequence. Its cognate antigen is unknown. This entry belongs to a study of cytomegalovirus exposure and HLA in healthy donors. About the study: Across roughly 400 genotyped donors, just over 80% landed in the Caucasian-associated ancestry cluster. Overall study findings and caveats: It was reported that the classifier diagnosed cytomegalovirus status with high specificity and sensitivity in both the original and validation cohorts. In an earlier analysis, productive rearrangement rates for most beta V segments clustered near 87% or 30%.

Primers for the PCR totalled 60 Vbeta and 13 Jbeta. Using immunoSEQ multiplex PCR, the repertoire was profiled, and TCRdb retains in-frame clones only, with some absent. The repertoire holds 170,000 or so clones, roughly 78% seen once, with around 14% in the top ten. The V gene end was trimmed by 4 bases and the J gene end by 2 bases; junction bases not matched to a gene: 0. From germline, CDR1 is SGHDT and CDR2 YYEEEE. This CDR3 has 12 amino acids. The rearrangement joins TRBV5-6 to TRBJ2-7, with 7 bases matching TRBD2. This sequence originates from a woman aged 45-65 years in good health and CMV-seropositive. Sequenced sample: PBMCs. The CDR3 region has the DNA TGTGCCAGCAGCGGGGGGGCCTACGAGCAGTACTTC. Amino acids: CASSGGAYEQYF.